This T cell receptor beta chain was recorded in a study of metastatic and nonmetastatic thyroid tumors (dated by TCRdb to 2018 to 2020). Study-level background: For patients with malignant and with benign thyroid disease, the researchers compared repertoires between peripheral blood samples and tumor or nodule tissue samples.

Results and caveats for the whole study, not just this receptor: In both blood and tumor samples, TCR beta diversity was reported to be significantly higher in malignant tumors than in benign nodules.

Of note for this clone: The clone's antigen remains unknown. Base qualities are not at hand, and no much larger clone is one base apart.

V was cut back by 10 bases and J by 4 bases, leaving a gap of 19 bases between them. CDR1 and CDR2 (SEHNR, FQNEAQ) derive from the germline V gene (reference sequence). Inclusive of the bounding cysteine and phenylalanine, the CDR3 is 15 residues long. Just CDR3 DNA is preserved here, 45 bases in frame from base 1. None of the patients had been given any treatment before thyroid surgery. Using T-cell receptor beta sequencing, the study looked back at clinical samples from patients collected from the early 2010s to the late 2010s. Library construction relied on PCR. Sequencing relied on an Illumina HiSeq 4000. The TCR beta-chain CDR3 region of each patient was profiled by high-throughput sequencing. The authors processed their data as follows. The researchers built a classifier to tell apart papillary thyroid cancer patients with distant metastasis, based on CDR3 differences among clinicopathological groups. To measure repertoire diversity the researchers used the Shannon index, while the Morisita-Horn index served to gauge how similar the tumor and blood repertoires were. In-frame beta chains were kept once TCRdb had trimmed the public reads at Q25 with fastp and called clones with MiXCR. The V and J calls follow TCRdb's processing rather than the paper's. This sample gives about 30,000 clones in total; more than 20% of them show up just once. The ten largest clones take up approximately 40% of the sample.

The V and J genes are TRBV7-9 and TRBJ2-2, with the D gene not confidently named. Sequencing was performed on blood. This sequence was found in a female donor with papillary thyroid cancer or a benign thyroid nodule (not recorded which). Some clones in this sample may be carry-over from other donors' samples. The DNA reads as follows: TGTGCCACAAAGAGCGATATGGTCTCCACCGGGGAGCTGTTTTTT. Translated, it gives CATKSDMVSTGELFF.